The sequence of this TCR beta chain was determined in a study of human T cells and chemical hapten exposure. TCRdb re-called the RACE reads with MiXCR, one entry per CDR3 protein. The repertoire has 110,000 to 150,000 distinct CDR3 sequences, about 10% of them found once; the top ten carry 1.3% to 1.5%. The CDR3 is made up of 20 amino acids. Germline values: CDR1 SGHVS, CDR2 FNYEAQ. Germline trimming cut 3 bases from V and 7 bases from J; bases unmatched to any gene: 15. The time point is: patch test 2, 6 weeks after DPC sensitization. Treatment described: therapeutic diphenylcyclopropenone sensitization with weekly scalp DPC.

The sequence derives from a woman aged 45-60 years with alopecia areata. Some clones in this sample may be carry-over from other donors' samples. The specimen comprised whole blood, sampled in connection with sensitization to the hapten diphenylcyclopropenone (DPC). The chain combines TRBV7-6 with TRBJ2-1; 16 nucleotides align to TRBD2. The chain's CDR3 is CASSLYPGLAGGLRRNEQFF. CDR3 bases: TGTGCCAGCAGCTTGTACCCGGGACTAGCGGGAGGGCTGCGACGGAATGAGCAGTTCTTC. Full variable domain (rest looked up from reference TRBV7-6 and TRBJ2-1): GAGVSQSPRYKVTKRGQDVALRCDPISGHVSLYWYRQALGQGPEFLTYFNYEAQQDKSGLPNDRFSAERPEGSISTLTIQRTEQRDSAMYRCASSLYPGLAGGLRRNEQFFGPGTRLTVL.